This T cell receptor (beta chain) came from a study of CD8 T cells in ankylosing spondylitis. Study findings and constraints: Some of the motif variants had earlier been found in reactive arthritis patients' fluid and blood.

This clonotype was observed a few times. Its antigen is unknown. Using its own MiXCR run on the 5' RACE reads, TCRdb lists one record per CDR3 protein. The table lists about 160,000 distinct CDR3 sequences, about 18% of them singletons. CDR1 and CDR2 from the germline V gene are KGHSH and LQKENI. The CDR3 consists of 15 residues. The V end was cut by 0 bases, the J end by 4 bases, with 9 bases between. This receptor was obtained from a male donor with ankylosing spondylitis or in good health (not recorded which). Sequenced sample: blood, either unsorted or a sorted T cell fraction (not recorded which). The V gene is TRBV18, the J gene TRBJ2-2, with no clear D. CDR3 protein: CASSPPNRFTGELFF. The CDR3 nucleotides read TGTGCCAGCTCACCACCTAACCGATTCACCGGGGAGCTGTTTTTT.